These T cell receptor beta chains were read from a single sample in a study of cytomegalovirus exposure and HLA in healthy donors. Sequencing used immunoSEQ multiplex PCR; TCRdb keeps in-frame clones, though not all of them. The sample gives roughly 110,000 clones, more than 65% of which show up once; 11% is in the top ten. Sequencing was carried out using PBMCs. The source of these receptors is a man aged 40-49 years in good health and CMV-seropositive. Both conserved end residues are part of each CDR3. The order of the fields is V gene, J gene, D gene, clone size, CDR3 DNA, CDR3 protein. The D gene is left open where the match is weak. For some rows the clone size is stated as once, few or many, or as a class when expanded; others skip it.

v_gene: TRBV7-8; j_gene: TRBJ1-6; d_gene: .; abundance: .; CDR3nt: TGTGCCAGCAGCTTAGATCGGGCGCGGGACTCACCCCTCCACTTT; CDR3aa: CASSLDRARDSPLHF
v_gene: TRBV29-1; j_gene: TRBJ2-7; d_gene: TRBD1; abundance: .; CDR3nt: TGCAGCGCGGACAGGGGGGGCGACGAGCAGTACTTC; CDR3aa: CSADRGGDEQYF
v_gene: TRBV5-1; j_gene: TRBJ1-6; d_gene: TRBD1; abundance: .; CDR3nt: TGCGCCAGCAGCTTGGACGGGACAGATAGATATAATTCACCCCTCCACTTT; CDR3aa: CASSLDGTDRYNSPLHF
v_gene: TRBV7-3; j_gene: TRBJ2-5; d_gene: .; abundance: once; CDR3nt: TGTGCCAGCAGCTTAGGCCCAGGGGACGCCGAAGAGACCCAGTACTTC; CDR3aa: CASSLGPGDAEETQYF
v_gene: TRBV4-3; j_gene: TRBJ1-6; d_gene: TRBD1; abundance: once; CDR3nt: TGCGCCAGCAGCCCCGAACAGGGGCGGAATTCACCCCTCCACTTT; CDR3aa: CASSPEQGRNSPLHF
v_gene: TRBV18; j_gene: TRBJ2-7; d_gene: TRBD1; abundance: .; CDR3nt: TGTGCCAGCTCACCCGACGACAGGGTGAGGTACGAGCAGTACTTC; CDR3aa: CASSPDDRVRYEQYF
v_gene: TRBV29-1; j_gene: TRBJ2-7; d_gene: .; abundance: .; CDR3nt: TGCAGCGTTGAAGAGCCGGGACAAGGATACGAGCAGTACTTC; CDR3aa: CSVEEPGQGYEQYF
v_gene: TRBV27; j_gene: TRBJ1-1; d_gene: .; abundance: .; CDR3nt: TGTGCCAGCAGTTTAGGGACACTCAACACTGAAGCTTTCTTT; CDR3aa: CASSLGTLNTEAFF
v_gene: TRBV4-1; j_gene: TRBJ2-7; d_gene: .; abundance: .; CDR3nt: TGCGCCAGCAGCCAAGCGTTTGGGACAAGCCCCTACGAGCAGTACTTC; CDR3aa: CASSQAFGTSPYEQYF
v_gene: TRBV5-1; j_gene: TRBJ2-3; d_gene: TRBD2; abundance: .; CDR3nt: TGCGCCAGCAGCCCCAAGGTCGGGGGGACAGATACGCAGTATTTT; CDR3aa: CASSPKVGGTDTQYF
v_gene: TRBV7-2; j_gene: TRBJ2-5; d_gene: TRBD2; abundance: .; CDR3nt: TGTGCCAGCAGCTTTTCCGGGACTAGCGGGTTATTTCAAGAGACCCAGTACTTC; CDR3aa: CASSFSGTSGLFQETQYF
v_gene: TRBV7-9; j_gene: TRBJ2-2; d_gene: TRBD1; abundance: few; CDR3nt: TGTGCCAGCAGATCCGGGACAGGGCCCACCGGGGAGCTGTTTTTT; CDR3aa: CASRSGTGPTGELFF
v_gene: TRBV6-5; j_gene: TRBJ1-1; d_gene: .; abundance: .; CDR3nt: TGTGCCAGCAGTTACTCAGGCAGGATAACTGAAGCTTTCTTT; CDR3aa: CASSYSGRITEAFF
v_gene: TRBV4-3; j_gene: TRBJ1-6; d_gene: .; abundance: few; CDR3nt: TGCGCCAGCAGCTCGGGCGGGTTTCGCTCACCCCTCCACTTT; CDR3aa: CASSSGGFRSPLHF
v_gene: TRBV9; j_gene: TRBJ1-5; d_gene: .; abundance: .; CDR3nt: TGTGCCAGCAGCGCCGACAGTCTCAGCAATCAGCCCCAGCATTTT; CDR3aa: CASSADSLSNQPQHF
v_gene: TRBV11-1; j_gene: TRBJ2-2; d_gene: TRBD2; abundance: .; CDR3nt: TGTGCCAGCAACCCAGGTGGGGGGGGCACCGGGGAGCTGTTTTTT; CDR3aa: CASNPGGGGTGELFF
v_gene: TRBV28; j_gene: TRBJ2-7; d_gene: .; abundance: .; CDR3nt: TGTGCCAGCAAGGCAGGTACGGCCGAGCAGTACTTC; CDR3aa: CASKAGTAEQYF
v_gene: TRBV5-1; j_gene: TRBJ1-6; d_gene: TRBD1; abundance: .; CDR3nt: TGCGCCAGCAGCTCCCGTCCGGGACAGGGGGCCGGTTCACCCCTCCACTTT; CDR3aa: CASSSRPGQGAGSPLHF
v_gene: TRBV30; j_gene: TRBJ2-1; d_gene: TRBD1; abundance: .; CDR3nt: TGTGCCTGGAGGGGACAGCTCTACAATGAGCAGTTCTTC; CDR3aa: CAWRGQLYNEQFF
v_gene: TRBV5-1; j_gene: TRBJ2-3; d_gene: TRBD1; abundance: .; CDR3nt: TGCGCCAGCAGCTGGGGGACAGGGCCGAGCACAGATACGCAGTATTTT; CDR3aa: CASSWGTGPSTDTQYF
v_gene: TRBV7-6; j_gene: TRBJ2-6; d_gene: TRBD2; abundance: .; CDR3nt: TGTGCCAGCAGCTTGACTAGCGGGGATTTCTCTGGGGCCAACGTCCTGACTTTC; CDR3aa: CASSLTSGDFSGANVLTF
v_gene: TRBV21-1; j_gene: TRBJ1-1; d_gene: .; abundance: .; CDR3nt: TGTGCCAGCAGCAAAGCCGGTCGGTTGAACACTGAAGCTTTCTTT; CDR3aa: CASSKAGRLNTEAFF
v_gene: TRBV10-1; j_gene: TRBJ2-7; d_gene: TRBD1; abundance: once; CDR3nt: TGCGCCAGCGCGATTCGACAGGGGGCCTCCTACGAGCAGTACTTC; CDR3aa: CASAIRQGASYEQYF
v_gene: TRBV7-8; j_gene: TRBJ1-1; d_gene: .; abundance: .; CDR3nt: TGTGCCAGCAGCTTAGAGGGGGGGGTCATGAACACTGAAGCTTTCTTT; CDR3aa: CASSLEGGVMNTEAFF
v_gene: TRBV9; j_gene: TRBJ1-1; d_gene: .; abundance: few; CDR3nt: TGTGCCAGCAGCGTAAAAGGGGACACTGAAGCTTTCTTT; CDR3aa: CASSVKGDTEAFF
v_gene: TRBV5-1; j_gene: TRBJ2-2; d_gene: TRBD1; abundance: .; CDR3nt: TGCGCCAGCAGCGCCTCGGGACAGGGGAACACCGGGGAGCTGTTTTTT; CDR3aa: CASSASGQGNTGELFF
v_gene: TRBV7-2; j_gene: TRBJ2-1; d_gene: TRBD2; abundance: .; CDR3nt: TGTGCCAGCAGCTGGCGTAGCGGGGGGCCCTACAATGAGCAGTTCTTC; CDR3aa: CASSWRSGGPYNEQFF
v_gene: TRBV28; j_gene: TRBJ1-1; d_gene: TRBD1; abundance: .; CDR3nt: TGTGCCAGCAGTTTCGGGATGGGGGGACAGGGGCTAGCGTTAAGGGGGAACACTGAAGCTTTCTTT; CDR3aa: CASSFGMGGQGLALRGNTEAFF
v_gene: TRBV10-3; j_gene: TRBJ1-1; d_gene: TRBD1; abundance: once; CDR3nt: TGTGCCGCCACAGGGGGAAGCACTGAAGCTTTCTTT; CDR3aa: CAATGGSTEAFF
v_gene: TRBV5-4; j_gene: TRBJ2-7; d_gene: .; abundance: .; CDR3nt: TGTGCCAGCAGCGAAACAGGGTCCTGGGAGCAGTACTTC; CDR3aa: CASSETGSWEQYF
v_gene: TRBV4-2; j_gene: TRBJ1-3; d_gene: TRBD1; abundance: .; CDR3nt: TGTGCCAGCAGCCGTGGGGTGACAGGGGATGGAAACACCATATATTTT; CDR3aa: CASSRGVTGDGNTIYF
v_gene: TRBV5-4; j_gene: TRBJ1-1; d_gene: .; abundance: .; CDR3nt: TGTGCCAGCAGCTTAGGAGGGCTAGACACTGAAGCTTTCTTT; CDR3aa: CASSLGGLDTEAFF
v_gene: TRBV7-9; j_gene: TRBJ1-4; d_gene: TRBD1; abundance: .; CDR3nt: TGTGCCAGCAGCCTTCGGGACAGGGAGGAGGAAAAACTGTTTTTT; CDR3aa: CASSLRDREEEKLFF
v_gene: TRBV7-8; j_gene: TRBJ2-3; d_gene: .; abundance: .; CDR3nt: TGTGCCAGCAGCTTAGGAGTAGCAGATACGCAGTATTTT; CDR3aa: CASSLGVADTQYF
v_gene: TRBV11-2; j_gene: TRBJ2-5; d_gene: TRBD2; abundance: .; CDR3nt: TGTGCCAGCAGCCTCCGGACTAGCGGGGGGGGTTCCTGGGAGACCCAGTACTTC; CDR3aa: CASSLRTSGGGSWETQYF
v_gene: TRBV9; j_gene: TRBJ2-7; d_gene: .; abundance: .; CDR3nt: TGTGCCAGCAGCGCGGAAGGGACTGCCCCCTACGAGCAGTACTTC; CDR3aa: CASSAEGTAPYEQYF
v_gene: TRBV7-2; j_gene: TRBJ2-7; d_gene: TRBD1; abundance: .; CDR3nt: TGTGCCAGCAGCTCGACAGGGTTGGTCGAGCAGTACTTC; CDR3aa: CASSSTGLVEQYF
v_gene: TRBV11-2; j_gene: TRBJ2-4; d_gene: .; abundance: .; CDR3nt: TGTGCCAGCAGCTTGAGACGGGCGACGACAGGACACAAAAACATTCAGTACTTC; CDR3aa: CASSLRRATTGHKNIQYF
v_gene: TRBV7-3; j_gene: TRBJ2-2; d_gene: .; abundance: .; CDR3nt: TGTGCCAGCAGCTTAACCCCGGTAGGGGCTAACGGGGAGCTGTTTTTT; CDR3aa: CASSLTPVGANGELFF
v_gene: TRBV11-2; j_gene: TRBJ1-1; d_gene: .; abundance: .; CDR3nt: TGTGCCAGCAGCTTAGCAGAACCGTACACTGAAGCTTTCTTT; CDR3aa: CASSLAEPYTEAFF
v_gene: TRBV30; j_gene: TRBJ2-3; d_gene: TRBD1; abundance: .; CDR3nt: TGTGCCTGGGAGGGGACAGTGCGCACAGATACGCAGTATTTT; CDR3aa: CAWEGTVRTDTQYF
v_gene: TRBV16; j_gene: TRBJ1-4; d_gene: .; abundance: .; CDR3nt: TGTGCCAGCAGCCCAAAGGGCCAGGGCTTTAATGAAAAACTGTTTTTT; CDR3aa: CASSPKGQGFNEKLFF
v_gene: TRBV9; j_gene: TRBJ2-1; d_gene: TRBD1; abundance: .; CDR3nt: TGTGCCAGCAGCTCCCCCGGGACAGGGGGCAATGAGCAGTTCTTC; CDR3aa: CASSSPGTGGNEQFF
v_gene: TRBV5-4; j_gene: TRBJ2-5; d_gene: TRBD1; abundance: .; CDR3nt: TGTGCCAGCAGCCCCCCGGGGACAGACCAAGAGACCCAGTACTTC; CDR3aa: CASSPPGTDQETQYF
v_gene: TRBV9; j_gene: TRBJ2-4; d_gene: TRBD2; abundance: once; CDR3nt: TGTGCCAGCAGTAGCGGGCAGGGAGTGAACATTCAGTACTTC; CDR3aa: CASSSGQGVNIQYF
v_gene: TRBV5-1; j_gene: TRBJ2-5; d_gene: .; abundance: .; CDR3nt: TGCGCCAGCAGCTCCCAGGAGACCCAGTACTTC; CDR3aa: CASSSQETQYF
v_gene: TRBV7-9; j_gene: TRBJ2-7; d_gene: .; abundance: .; CDR3nt: TGTGCCAGCAGCTTCCGAGGCTCCTACGAGCAGTACTTC; CDR3aa: CASSFRGSYEQYF
v_gene: TRBV7-6; j_gene: TRBJ2-5; d_gene: .; abundance: .; CDR3nt: TGTGCCAGCAGCTTAAGGCCCTCGGGGGAGACCCAGTACTTC; CDR3aa: CASSLRPSGETQYF
v_gene: TRBV5-6; j_gene: TRBJ2-3; d_gene: TRBD2; abundance: .; CDR3nt: TGTGCCAGCAGCTATGGACTAGCGGGGGATTCAGATACGCAGTATTTT; CDR3aa: CASSYGLAGDSDTQYF
v_gene: TRBV14; j_gene: TRBJ1-1; d_gene: .; abundance: few; CDR3nt: TGTGCCAGCAGCCTTAGCATGAACACTGAAGCTTTCTTT; CDR3aa: CASSLSMNTEAFF
v_gene: TRBV30; j_gene: TRBJ2-3; d_gene: .; abundance: once; CDR3nt: TGTGCCTGGCTTAGCACAGATACGCAGTATTTT; CDR3aa: CAWLSTDTQYF
v_gene: TRBV18; j_gene: TRBJ2-1; d_gene: TRBD1; abundance: .; CDR3nt: TGTGCCAGCTCACCTCAGACAGGGGACAATGAGCAGTTCTTC; CDR3aa: CASSPQTGDNEQFF
v_gene: TRBV4-2; j_gene: TRBJ2-7; d_gene: TRBD2; abundance: .; CDR3nt: TGTGCCAGCAGCTCGGGACTAGCGGGGGGGCGGTCAGACGAGCAGTACTTC; CDR3aa: CASSSGLAGGRSDEQYF
v_gene: TRBV27; j_gene: TRBJ2-7; d_gene: .; abundance: .; CDR3nt: TGTGCCAGCAGCTCCGTAACAGATTACGAGCAGTACTTC; CDR3aa: CASSSVTDYEQYF
v_gene: TRBV7-9; j_gene: TRBJ1-5; d_gene: .; abundance: .; CDR3nt: TGTGCCAGCAGCTTAGCGCTTGGGGGGTTGCGCAATCAGCCCCAGCATTTT; CDR3aa: CASSLALGGLRNQPQHF
v_gene: TRBV5-1; j_gene: TRBJ1-2; d_gene: TRBD1; abundance: .; CDR3nt: TGCGCCAGCAGCCCTCGACAGGGTGACGGCTACACCTTC; CDR3aa: CASSPRQGDGYTF
v_gene: TRBV10-3; j_gene: TRBJ1-2; d_gene: TRBD1; abundance: .; CDR3nt: TGTGCCAATTCACCGGGACAGGGGGTTCTTTTAACTAACTATGGCTACACCTTC; CDR3aa: CANSPGQGVLLTNYGYTF
v_gene: TRBV4-2; j_gene: TRBJ2-2; d_gene: .; abundance: .; CDR3nt: TGTGCCAGCAGCCAAGATAACAGCCTGGCCGGGGAGCTGTTTTTT; CDR3aa: CASSQDNSLAGELFF
v_gene: TRBV19; j_gene: TRBJ1-5; d_gene: TRBD1; abundance: .; CDR3nt: TGTGCCAGTAGTACACAGGGGGGTGGCAATCAGCCCCAGCATTTT; CDR3aa: CASSTQGGGNQPQHF